The 14 T cell receptor beta chains below were found in one sample sequenced in a study of T cells in Graves' hyperthyroidism and ophthalmopathy. Amplified regions were TCR beta CDR3 sequences from RNA transcripts. Researchers ran a first-round RT-PCR on the TCR CDR3 using the HTBI primer set. TCRdb reprocessed the multiplex PCR reads via MiXCR and lists one record per CDR3 protein. The sample has approximately 400,000 distinct CDR3 sequences; around 16% are singletons. Sequencing used blood. These TCRs come from a woman aged 18-35 years with Graves' hyperthyroidism.

This clonotype was counted many times. This chain connects TRBV3-1 to TRBJ2-7; D is unclear. The V gene's germline CDR1 is LGHDT and CDR2 YNNKEL (reference sequence). V was shortened by 4 bases and J by 1 base, with 17 bases between the two germline ends. The CDR3 totals 16 residues. CDR3 nucleotide sequence: TGTGCCAGCAGCCGGACGCTCTCATCGTTATCCTACGAGCAGTACTTC. This sequence encodes CASSRTLSSLSYEQYF.

There are a few counts of this clonotype. V is TRBV7-9 and J is TRBJ1-3; D gene uncertain. Germline CDR1 is SEHNR and CDR2 is FQNEAQ (reference sequence). The V end was cut by 1 base, the J end by 0 bases, with 10 bases between. This CDR3 has 16 residues. The CDR3 coding sequence is TGTGCCAGCAGCTTAGTAGGCGGAGTCTCTGGAAACACCATATATTTT. It encodes CASSLVGGVSGNTIYF. Full variable domain (rest looked up from reference TRBV7-9 and TRBJ1-3): DTGVSQNPRHKITKRGQNVTFRCDPISEHNRLYWYRQTLGQGPEFLTYFQNEAQLEKSRLLSDRFSAERPKGSFSTLEIQRTEQGDSAMYLCASSLVGGVSGNTIYFGEGSWLTVV.

This clonotype appeared many times. The chain's CDR3 is CATKGVYTEAFF. In DNA form, the CDR3 reads TGCGCCACCAAAGGGGTGTACACTGAAGCTTTCTTT. This chain uses TRBV4-1 with TRBJ1-1; TRBD1 is a possible D gene (5 bases). The CDR3 is 12 amino acids. Germline assignment: CDR1 MGHRA and CDR2 YSYEKL. V lost 10 bases, J lost 3 bases, and 12 bases lay in between.

Many counts were recorded for this clonotype. This rearrangement joins TRBV29-1 to TRBJ2-1; TRBD2 aligns across 9 bases. V shed 2 bases, J shed 6 bases, and the junction held 11 bases outside the gene matches. The CDR3 contains 16 residues. Germline CDR1 and CDR2: SQVTM and ANQGSEA. This CDR3 reads CSVERGLAGPGNEQFF. The CDR3 DNA reads as TGCAGCGTTGAAAGGGGGCTAGCGGGACCAGGCAATGAGCAGTTCTTC.

This clonotype was counted many times. The V and J genes are TRBV2 and TRBJ2-3; the D gene is possibly TRBD1 (6 bases). Germline assignment: CDR1 SNHLY and CDR2 FYNNEI. Deletions cut 2 bases from V and 10 bases from J, with 19 bases between. This CDR3 contains 15 residues. The CDR3 loop is CASSEPQGRGFAQYF. CDR3 DNA: TGTGCCAGCAGTGAACCACAGGGAAGGGGTTTTGCGCAGTATTTT.

In this sample, this clonotype turned up many times. The V gene is TRBV10-1, the J gene TRBJ2-5, with 8 bases identical to TRBD2. The CDR3 spans 15 residues. Germline V CDR1 and CDR2: WNHNN, SYGVQD (reference sequence). V lost 3 bases to trimming and J lost 5 bases; unmatched junction nucleotides: 8. The CDR3 DNA follows: TGCGCCAGCAGTGAATTGGCGGGAGGCCCGGAGACCCAGTACTTC. This translates into CASSELAGGPETQYF.

This clonotype was seen only a few times. The rearrangement joins TRBV6-2 or TRBV6-3 to TRBJ1-2, with D perhaps TRBD1 (6 bases). This CDR3 region has 13 residues. V dropped 0 bases and J dropped 6 bases, with 8 bases sitting between them. Germline V gives CDR1 MNHEY, CDR2 SVGEGT. This CDR3 reads CASSYSYRDGYTF. In DNA form, the CDR3 reads TGTGCCAGCAGTTACTCCTACAGGGATGGCTACACCTTC.

V usage is TRBV2 and J usage is TRBJ1-5; D is ambiguous. The CDR3 contains 14 residues. Trimming took 7 bases from V and 0 from J, leaving 10 bases between them. CDR1 and CDR2 from the germline V gene are SNHLY and FYNNEI. The CDR3 sequence: CASKVSNSNQPQHF. As DNA, the CDR3 is TGTGCCAGCAAAGTATCGAATAGCAATCAGCCCCAGCATTTT.

The V and J genes are TRBV12-5 and TRBJ1-2; 8 bases agree with TRBD1. Per the germline V gene, CDR1 is LGHNT and CDR2 is FRNRAP. The CDR3 length is 16 residues. Unmatched junction bases numbered 17, after V lost 6 bases and J lost 8 bases. The CDR3 loop reads CASGPSGTGAAKGYTF. The DNA for the CDR3 is TGTGCTAGTGGCCCTTCCGGGACAGGCGCCGCTAAGGGCTACACCTTC.

At least ten counts were recorded for this clonotype. The junction departs from germline at one end; a sequencing error may be responsible. The rearrangement links TRBV7-7 to TRBJ2-5, with a possible D match to TRBD2 (6 bases). The CDR3 runs 15 residues. CDR1 is SSHAT, CDR2 FNYEAQ, per germline (reference sequence). CDR3 sequence (DNA): TGTGCTAGCAGCTCGGACTGGGGCGGGGTAGAGACCCAGTACTTC. Translating it yields CASSSDWGGVETQYF.

This clonotype was picked up many times. V gene TRBV3-1 combines with J gene TRBJ1-2; D perhaps matches TRBD1 (5 bases). The germline V and J ends were trimmed by 3 bases and 2 bases, with 16 bases remaining between them. The CDR3 runs 16 residues. Germline-derived CDR1 and CDR2 are LGHDT and YNNKEL (reference sequence). The CDR3 DNA reads as TGTGCCAGCAGCCACACCGGGACCCATGAGAACTATGGCTACACCTTC. This translates into CASSHTGTHENYGYTF.

Many counts were recorded for this clonotype. The chain links TRBV27 to TRBJ1-5; D is perhaps TRBD1 (6 bases). Germline values: CDR1 MNHEY, CDR2 SMNVEV (reference sequence). The CDR3 has 14 amino acids. V was cut by 8 bases and J by 3 bases, with 14 bases left in between. CDR3 in DNA: TGTGCCAGCCGACGTGGGGGGCCCAATCAGCCCCAGCATTTT. Translating it yields CASRRGGPNQPQHF.

V gene TRBV29-1 combines with J gene TRBJ1-2; tentative D call: TRBD1 (6 bases). CDR3 size: 13 residues. CDR1 and CDR2 from the germline V gene are SQVTM and ANQGSEA. V was trimmed by 6 bases and J by 5 bases, leaving 16 bases between them. DNA of the CDR3: TGCAGCGTAGTCACGGGGGCGGGGTATGGCTACACCTTC. It codes for CSVVTGAGYGYTF.

This clonotype turned up a few times. The chain recombines TRBV10-3 with TRBJ1-1, with D unresolved. The CDR3 runs to 13 residues. V shed 3 bases and J shed 1 base, with 6 bases lying between them. Germline CDR1 and CDR2: ENHRY and SYGVKD. The CDR3 spells CAISDGRNTEAFF. The CDR3 nucleotides are TGTGCCATCAGTGATGGGAGGAACACTGAAGCTTTCTTT.